These 26 T cell receptor beta chains were all obtained from the same sample, sequenced in a study of blood T cell repertoires in COVID-19. The method was immunoSEQ multiplex PCR; TCRdb's version includes in-frame clones alone and lacks a portion of them. The sample includes more than 300,000 clones, 83% of them seen just once. The sequencing sample was made of peripheral blood. The source is a woman in her fifties or sixties with acute or convalescent COVID-19.

V and J are TRBV6-6 and TRBJ2-1; 8 positions match TRBD2. The CDR3 runs to 16 residues. Trimming at V came to 7 bases and at J to 4 bases, leaving 12 bases not matched to a gene. The germline CDR1 and CDR2 sequences are MNHNY and SVGAGI (reference sequence). The CDR3: CASTPVLAGQYNEQFF. The CDR3 region has the DNA TGTGCCAGCACCCCCGTGCTAGCGGGCCAATACAATGAGCAGTTCTTC.

This clone was detected a few times. The rearrangement joins TRBV7-3 to TRBJ1-6; 9 bases fit TRBD1. V gave up 5 bases and J gave up 10 bases; unmatched junction bases: 6. CDR1 is SGHTA, CDR2 FQGTGA, per germline. This CDR3 has 14 amino acids. The CDR3 DNA reads as TGTGCCAGCAGCCGAGGGACAGGGCAATCACCCCTCCACTTT. Its protein product is CASSRGTGQSPLHF.

The J gene is TRBJ2-1, the V gene TRBV18, with D possibly matching TRBD2 (6 bases). The CDR3 spans 15 residues. Looked up from germline, CDR1 is KGHSH and CDR2 is LQKENI. V lost 2 bases and J lost 8, with 16 bases in between. The CDR3 DNA follows: TGTGCCAGCTCACCAGGGATGGCTAGCGAAGATGAGCAGTTCTTC. This codes for CASSPGMASEDEQFF.

The chain recombines TRBV30 with TRBJ2-5, with 10 bases matching TRBD1. CDR3 length: 12 amino acids. The germline V gene encodes CDR1 GTSNPN and CDR2 SVGIG (reference sequence). V trimming: 5 bases; J trimming: 5 bases; junction bases outside the gene matches: 2. DNA of the CDR3: TGTGCCTGGGACAGGGGGCTCGAGACCCAGTACTTC. Its translation: CAWDRGLETQYF.

This clone was observed a single time. The chain employs TRBV18 and TRBJ1-5; a weak D match, TRBD1 (5 bases). CDR3 length: 15 residues. The germline V gene encodes CDR1 KGHSH and CDR2 LQKENI. With 6 bases removed from V and 2 bases from J, the gap between germline ends came to 14 bases. CDR3 region: CASSLEQGGNQPQHF. CDR3 bases: TGTGCCAGCTCGCTGGAACAAGGGGGCAATCAGCCCCAGCATTTT.

The genes are TRBV12-3 or TRBV12-4 and TRBJ2-2; D unclear. V lost 8 bases, J lost 7 bases, and 11 bases lay in between. The CDR3 is 12 amino acids. The CDR3 DNA reads TGTGCCAGCGCCCTTACGGGCGGGGAGCTGTTTTTT. Its protein is CASALTGGELFF.

The chain uses TRBV3-1 (or the pseudogene TRBV3-2) and TRBJ2-5, with D perhaps TRBD2 (6 bases). Trimming removed 6 bases from V and 0 bases from J, with 20 bases in between. This CDR3 contains 17 residues. Per the germline V gene, CDR1 is LGHDT and CDR2 is YNNKEL (reference sequence). The CDR3 sequence: CASRRTTLDLYQETQYF. In DNA, the CDR3 is TGTGCCAGCAGACGGACTACCTTGGATTTGTACCAAGAGACCCAGTACTTC.

This clone is a singleton in its sample. The chain carries TRBV28 and TRBJ1-1; TRBD1 matches 8 bases. The V segment lost 6 bases and the J segment 0 bases; nucleotides outside the gene matches: 9. This CDR3 contains 16 residues. In germline, CDR1 is MDHEN, CDR2 SYDVKM. The CDR3 sequence is CASSSMGQALNTEAFF. For the CDR3, the DNA is TGTGCCAGCAGCTCAATGGGACAGGCCCTGAACACTGAAGCTTTCTTT. Filled out from reference TRBV28 and TRBJ1-1, the complete variable domain reads DVKVTQSSRYLVKRTGEKVFLECVQDMDHENMFWYRQDPGLGLRLIYFSYDVKMKEKGDIPEGYSVSREKKERFSLILESASTNQTSMYLCASSSMGQALNTEAFFGQGTRLTVV.

This clone has just one count. J is TRBJ2-4 and V is TRBV6-2 or TRBV6-3; 12 positions match TRBD2. CDR3 length: 19 residues. With V trimmed by 2 bases and J by 1 base, 9 bases remained unmatched. Germline V lookup: CDR1 MNHEY, CDR2 SVGEGT. CDR3 sequence (DNA): TGTGCCAGCAGTTACGAGGCTAGCGGGAGGGGGGAGGCCAAAAACATTCAGTACTTC. Translation gives CASSYEASGRGEAKNIQYF.

The chain combines TRBV7-2 with TRBJ1-1; D not resolved. This CDR3 has 16 residues. CDR1 SGHTA and CDR2 FQGNSA come from the germline V gene. Trimming took 5 bases from V and 4 from J, leaving 20 bases between them. This CDR3 reads CASSLMVNSLGTEAFF. The CDR3 DNA reads as TGTGCCAGCAGCCTCATGGTCAACAGTTTAGGCACTGAAGCTTTCTTT.

The CDR3 spells CASSRTTGTTNEQFF. CDR3 DNA sequence: TGTGCCAGCAGCCGAACGACCGGGACTACCAATGAGCAGTTCTTC. V usage is TRBV9 and J usage is TRBJ2-1, with TRBD2 matching 7 bases. Losses at the gene ends were 4 bases for V and 6 bases for J; bases not matched to a gene: 10. The CDR3 runs 15 residues. Germline V lookup: CDR1 SGDLS, CDR2 YYNGEE.

V is TRBV29-1 and J is TRBJ2-5; D gene unclear. Trimming pared 4 bases from V and 0 bases from J, leaving 6 bases between. This CDR3 contains 12 residues. CDR1 and CDR2 from the germline V gene are SQVTM and ANQGSEA. The CDR3 DNA reads TGCAGCGTTGGAGGTTACCAAGAGACCCAGTACTTC. As protein: CSVGGYQETQYF.

The CDR3 spells CASSIAGLLLLEQFF. The CDR3 DNA reads TGTGCCAGTAGTATAGCAGGACTCCTCCTTTTGGAGCAGTTCTTC. The chain combines TRBV19 with TRBJ2-1, with D tentatively TRBD2 (5 bases). V lost 1 base and J 10 bases, leaving 17 bases between the germline ends. Germline CDR1 and CDR2: LNHDA and SQIVND (reference sequence). This CDR3 region has 15 residues. The whole variable domain, filled in from reference TRBV19 and TRBJ2-1, reads DGGITQSPKYLFRKEGQNVTLSCEQNLNHDAMYWYRQDPGQGLRLIYYSQIVNDFQKGDIAEGYSVSREKKESFPLTVTSAQKNPTAFYLCASSIAGLLLLEQFFGPGTRLTVL.

This chain uses TRBV7-9 with TRBJ2-2; 13 nucleotides agree with TRBD2. This CDR3 has 16 amino acids. Germline V gene sequence: CDR1 SEHNR, CDR2 FQNEAQ (reference sequence). V gave up 5 bases and J gave up 3 bases; unmatched junction bases: 3. The CDR3 DNA sequence: TGTGCCAGCAGCGGGGGACTAGCGGGGTACACCGGGGAGCTGTTTTTT. This encodes CASSGGLAGYTGELFF.

The chain combines TRBV30 with TRBJ2-2, with 8 bases matching TRBD2. The CDR3 is 15 residues long. Trimming took 4 bases from V and 6 from J; bases not matched to a gene: 10. Germline lookup yields CDR1 GTSNPN and CDR2 SVGIG (reference sequence). CDR3 protein: CAWKGLAGLAGELFF. The CDR3 DNA sequence: TGTGCCTGGAAGGGGCTAGCGGGCTTGGCCGGGGAGCTGTTTTTT.

V and J are TRBV24-1 and TRBJ2-2; 10 bases fit TRBD2. The trim removed 4 bases at V and 6 bases at J, leaving 7 bases unmatched. Germline V gene lookup returns CDR1 KGHDR and CDR2 SFDVKD. The CDR3 is 16 amino acids. CDR3 coding DNA: TGTGCCACCAGTGACCCTGGGACTAGCGATGCCGGGGAGCTGTTTTTT. It translates to CATSDPGTSDAGELFF.

J is TRBJ1-1 and V is TRBV7-2; no firm D call. This CDR3 region has 13 residues. Germline lookup yields CDR1 SGHTA and CDR2 FQGNSA. V was clipped by 1 base and J by 8 bases, with 11 bases between them. The CDR3 protein is CASSLEAAGEAFF. CDR3 DNA sequence: TGTGCCAGCAGCTTAGAGGCGGCTGGGGAAGCTTTCTTT. The full variable domain, completed using reference TRBV7-2 and TRBJ1-1, is GAGVSQSPSNKVTEKGKDVELRCDPISGHTALYWYRQSLGQGLEFLIYFQGNSAPDKSGLPSDRFSAERTGGSVSTLTIQRTQQEDSAVYLCASSLEAAGEAFFGQGTRLTVV.

CDR3: CASSTGQGASSFF. DNA of the CDR3: TGTGCCAGCAGTACGGGACAGGGGGCGTCGTCTTTCTTT. The V and J genes are TRBV6-5 and TRBJ1-1, with TRBD1 matching over 12 bases. In germline, CDR1 is MNHEY, CDR2 SVGAGI. This CDR3 comprises 13 residues. The ends lost 5 bases at V and 12 bases at J; junction bases unmatched: 7.

This rearrangement joins TRBV12-3 or TRBV12-4 to TRBJ2-3; 9 positions agree with TRBD2. The length of the CDR3 is 13 residues. Germline trimming cut 8 bases from V and 10 bases from J; bases unmatched to any gene: 10. DNA of the CDR3: TGTGCCAGCGCTCGGCGGGAGGGCCCATCGCAGTATTTT. Its protein is CASARREGPSQYF.

The V call is TRBV25-1, the J call TRBJ2-3, with D possibly matching TRBD1 (6 bases). The CDR3 length is 13 residues. The V gene's germline CDR1 is MGHDK and CDR2 SYGVNS. V was cut by 4 bases and J by 4 bases, with 9 bases left in between. In DNA form, the CDR3 reads TGTGCCAGCAGTGGACAGGCCCCAGATACGCAGTATTTT. It is translated as CASSGQAPDTQYF.

The chain joins TRBV14 to TRBJ2-7; 8 nucleotides line up with TRBD1. CDR1 is SGHDN and CDR2 is FVKESK in the germline V gene. V lost 1 base, J lost 2 bases, and 1 base stayed unmatched. This CDR3 region has 14 residues. The CDR3 coding sequence is TGTGCCAGCAGCCAAGGGGACAGGCCCTACGAGCAGTACGTC. It is translated as CASSQGDRPYEQYV.

The CDR3: CASSLKLAGETGELFF. The CDR3 coding sequence is TGTGCCAGCAGCTTAAAACTAGCGGGAGAGACCGGGGAGCTGTTTTTT. V usage is TRBV13 and J usage is TRBJ2-2; 11 bases are shared with TRBD2. The CDR3 has 16 residues. Trimming removed 2 bases from V and 5 bases from J; junction bases left unmatched: 4. The germline V gene encodes CDR1 PRHDT and CDR2 FYEKMQ (reference sequence).

J is TRBJ2-1 and V is TRBV21-1; the tabulated D call, TRBD1, remains unverified against the DNA. TRBV21-1 corresponds to a pseudogene. The CDR3 runs 15 residues. The CDR3 coding sequence is TGTGCCAGCAGCAAAGAAGCAGGGGGAAGAAATGAGCAGTTCTTC. As protein: CASSKEAGGRNEQFF.

The genes are TRBV5-6 and TRBJ2-2, with TRBD1 as a possible D gene (6 bases). The CDR3 covers 15 residues. V was clipped by 4 bases and J by 9 bases, with 19 bases between them. CDR1 SGHDT and CDR2 YYEEEE come from the germline V gene. The chain's CDR3 is CASSEVGRGLRELFF. CDR3 bases: TGTGCCAGCAGCGAAGTTGGCAGGGGCTTGAGGGAGCTGTTTTTT.

The rearrangement links TRBV12-3 or TRBV12-4 to TRBJ1-1, with 7 bases lining up with TRBD1. V lost 7 bases to trimming and J lost 3 bases; unmatched junction nucleotides: 5. The CDR3 extends over 13 amino acids. The CDR3 is CASIRQGDTEAFF. The CDR3, as DNA: TGTGCCAGCATCCGGCAGGGGGACACTGAAGCTTTCTTT.

The V and J genes are TRBV4-3 and TRBJ2-2, with 7 bases matching TRBD1. J was trimmed by 3 bases and V by 0 bases; bases with no gene match: 4. The CDR3 has 16 amino acids. CDR1 LGHNA and CDR2 YSLEER come from the germline V gene. The CDR3 DNA is TGCGCCAGCAGCCAAGAGACAGGGCGGGACACCGGGGAGCTGTTTTTT. It encodes CASSQETGRDTGELFF.